This TCR beta chain emerged from a study of T-cell memory formation after mild COVID-19. Study details: Clusters were largely donor specific. Study observations and caveats: Clones which contracted sat mainly in CM and EM if CD4+, and in EMRA if CD8+.

Via MiXCR, TCRdb re-called the 5' RACE reads, giving one row per CDR3 protein. The sample holds about 200,000 distinct CDR3 sequences, around 8.8% seen once. Concerning this clonotype: The antigen remains unidentified.

The CDR3 sequence is 15 residues long. Deletions cut 7 bases from V and 6 bases from J, with 18 bases between. J is TRBJ2-2 and V is TRBV23-1; TRBD2 is a possible D gene (6 bases). TRBV23-1 is sorted into the ORF group, with uncertain function. Sequencing was done on a sample of PBMCs or a T cell subset sorted from them (not recorded which). This clonotype originated in a man aged 18-30 years who had mild COVID-19 (a few samples of this study predate the infection). Cell type and time point are not known. This chain's CDR3 is CASTPCGIRAGELFF. The CDR3 DNA is TGCGCCAGCACCCCTTGCGGGATTCGGGCCGGGGAGCTGTTTTTT.